The source of this T cell receptor (beta chain) is a study of OX40 agonist ivuxolimab in advanced cancers. Patients who had autoimmune disease history or got systemic immunosuppression were left out. Sampled blood was obtained at baseline, cycle 4 day 1, and cycle 7 day 1. On this clone: The antigen remains unidentified.

Germline loops: CDR1 MNHNY, CDR2 SVGAGI (reference sequence). V was shortened by 6 bases and J by 7 bases, with 6 bases between the two germline ends. The CDR3 runs to 10 residues. Points from the study as a whole: Partly responding patients at 0.1-3.0 mg/kg showed some of the smallest clonal expansion.

TCRdb's copy holds only in-frame clones and misses some; the assay was immunoSEQ multiplex PCR. The sample gives tens of thousands of clones, roughly 90% of which show up once; about 8% is in the top ten. This sequence joins TRBV6-6 and TRBJ1-1, with D unclear. The sequencing used CD4+ or CD8+ T cells sorted from blood, collected in a trial of the OX40 agonist ivuxolimab. The receptor was derived from an adult with an advanced solid tumor such as melanoma, head and neck, liver or kidney cancer. The CDR3 here is CASRELEAFF. CDR3 DNA: TGTGCCAGCAGGGAACTTGAAGCTTTCTTT.